The clone carrying this T cell receptor beta chain was counted a few times. These data come from a study of T cells in Graves' hyperthyroidism and ophthalmopathy. Study background: Peripheral blood was acquired at first diagnosis, ahead of any therapy whatsoever.

The study left out patients who had uncontrolled infection, other autoimmune disease, pregnancy or lactation. Each diagnosis drew on symptoms, thyroxine, TRAb, thyroid ultrasound and orbital computed tomography findings. Germline CDR1 SGHRS, CDR2 YFSETQ. J was trimmed by 6 bases and V by 2 bases; bases with no gene match: 9. The CDR3 spans 15 residues. RNA transcripts were the template for amplifying TCR beta CDR3 regions. TCR CDR3 underwent first-round RT-PCR with the HTBI primer set. TCRdb independently ran MiXCR on the multiplex PCR reads; one entry per CDR3 protein. The sample records fewer than 650,000 distinct CDR3 sequences, around 14% being singletons.

This receptor was taken from a woman aged 18 to 35 with Graves' ophthalmopathy. Sequenced input: blood. The chain joins TRBV5-1 to TRBJ2-3, with 7 nucleotides matching TRBD1. The CDR3 nucleotides are TGCGCCAGCAGCTTCCGGGACAGCCCTAGGGATACGCAGTATTTT. Its translation: CASSFRDSPRDTQYF.